This T cell receptor beta chain was sequenced in a study of T cells in Graves' hyperthyroidism and ophthalmopathy. Study outcomes and limitations: Prediction of ophthalmopathy progression came a median approximately 6.5 months pre-onset. Researchers report that a 13 V-J model separated ophthalmopathy from stable hyperthyroidism.

This clonotype was seen many times. Antigen unknown. V lost 7 bases and J 4 bases, leaving 4 bases between the germline ends. The CDR3 is 11 residues long. The germline gives CDR1 SGHAT, CDR2 FQNNGV. Amplification of TCR beta CDR3 regions was performed using RNA transcripts as template. The HTBI primer set served for first-round RT-PCR of the TCR CDR3. Each CDR3 protein gets one entry after TCRdb re-called the multiplex PCR reads with MiXCR. In the table there are about 560,000 distinct CDR3 sequences, less than 20% of which are singletons. Sequenced material: blood. The chain recombines TRBV11-2 with TRBJ2-2; D remains unclear. The source of this sequence is a young woman with Graves' hyperthyroidism. The CDR3 DNA is TGTGCCAGCAAGGGCACCGGGGAGCTGTTTTTT. Translation gives CASKGTGELFF.